This TCR beta chain was captured by sequencing in a study of blood T cell repertoires in COVID-19. The CDR3 has 13 residues. Germline V gives CDR1 SGHTA, CDR2 FQGNSA. With 4 bases removed from V and 3 bases from J, the gap between germline ends came to 9 bases. TCRdb keeps only in-frame clones here, not all; method: immunoSEQ multiplex PCR. Of over 200,000 clones listed, nearly 90% are singletons. The V call is TRBV7-2, the J call TRBJ1-2, with D possibly TRBD1 on 5 matching bases. The sequence derives from a woman younger than 35 who had recovered from COVID-19. Source material: peripheral blood. The CDR3 nucleotides read TGTGCCAGCAGCTGGGCAGGGTACTATGGCTACACCTTC. Its protein product is CASSWAGYYGYTF.